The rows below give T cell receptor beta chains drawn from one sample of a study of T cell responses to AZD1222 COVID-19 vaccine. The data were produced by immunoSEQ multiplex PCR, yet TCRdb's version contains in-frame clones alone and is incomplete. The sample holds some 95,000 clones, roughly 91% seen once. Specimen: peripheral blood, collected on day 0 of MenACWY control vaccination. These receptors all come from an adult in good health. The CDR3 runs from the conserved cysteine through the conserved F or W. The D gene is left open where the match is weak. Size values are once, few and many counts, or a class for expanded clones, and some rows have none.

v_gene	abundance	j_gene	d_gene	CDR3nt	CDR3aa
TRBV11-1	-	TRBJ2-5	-	TGTGCCAGCAGCTTACGGGGTGAGGAGACCCAGTACTTC	CASSLRGEETQYF
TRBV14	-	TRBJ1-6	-	TGTGCCAGCAGCCCCGAGACGCAGCTTAATTCACCCCTCCACTTT	CASSPETQLNSPLHF
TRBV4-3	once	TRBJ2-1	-	TGCGCCAGCAGCCAAGATGATATCGAGAGCTCCTACAATGAGCAGTTCTTC	CASSQDDIESSYNEQFF
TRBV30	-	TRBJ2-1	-	TGTGCCTGGAGTACAACGTTTGCTGGACATCCGGTCTTC	CAWSTTFAGHPVF
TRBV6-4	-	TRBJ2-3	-	TGTGCCACCGACACAGATACGCAGTATTTT	CATDTDTQYF
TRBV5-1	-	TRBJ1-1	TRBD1	TGCGCCAGCAGCCCGGAAACGACAGGGAGGAACACTGAAGCTTTCTTT	CASSPETTGRNTEAFF
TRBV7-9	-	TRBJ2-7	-	TGTGCCAGCAGCTTAGGTGGCTTACAATACGAGCAGTACTTC	CASSLGGLQYEQYF
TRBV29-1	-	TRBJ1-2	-	TGCAGCGCCAGCCAATGGCAATCTGGCTACACCTTC	CSASQWQSGYTF
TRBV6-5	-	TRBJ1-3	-	TGTGCCAGCAGTTATGTATACTCGGAGGGAAACACCATATATTTT	CASSYVYSEGNTIYF
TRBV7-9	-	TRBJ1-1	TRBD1	TGTGCCAGCAGCTACGGACAGGGGAACACTGAAGCTTTCTTT	CASSYGQGNTEAFF
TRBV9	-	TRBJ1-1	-	TGTGCCAGCAGCGTAGTGGGCCGTCCAGGGGACACTGAAGCTTTCTTT	CASSVVGRPGDTEAFF
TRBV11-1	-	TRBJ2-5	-	TGTGCCAGCAGCTCCGGGGGCCAAGAGACCCAGTACTTC	CASSSGGQETQYF
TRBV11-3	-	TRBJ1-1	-	TGTGCCAGCAGCTTAAGGACGGTGAACACTGAAGCTTTCTTT	CASSLRTVNTEAFF
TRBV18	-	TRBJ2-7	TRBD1	TGTGCCAGCTCACCGTCCGGGACAGTCTCCTACGAGCAGTACTTC	CASSPSGTVSYEQYF
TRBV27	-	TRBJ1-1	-	TGTGCCAGCAGTTTGACAGTATCCCCGAACACTGAAGCTTTCTTT	CASSLTVSPNTEAFF
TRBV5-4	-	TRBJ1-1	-	TGTGCCAGCAGGGAAACAGGCGGCCCTGAAGCTTTCTTT	CASRETGGPEAFF
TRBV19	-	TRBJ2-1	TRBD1	TGTGCCAGTAGCCTACCGGACAGGGGGCGCGACAATGAGCAGTTCTTC	CASSLPDRGRDNEQFF
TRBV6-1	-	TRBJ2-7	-	TGTGCCAGCAGTGAAGACCTTGCGAAACAGGGGAGGGAGCAGTACTTC	CASSEDLAKQGREQYF
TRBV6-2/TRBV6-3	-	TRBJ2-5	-	TGTGCCAGCAGTTACTCAGGGTCAGCTCAAGAGACCCAGTACTTC	CASSYSGSAQETQYF
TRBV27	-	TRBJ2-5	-	TGTGCCAGCGGGAGGACAGGCCCCCAAGAGACCCAGTACTTC	CASGRTGPQETQYF
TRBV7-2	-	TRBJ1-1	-	TGTGCCAGCCGGATACAGGGGAACACTGAAGCTTTCTTT	CASRIQGNTEAFF
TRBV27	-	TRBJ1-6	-	TGTGCCAGCACCACGAGCCCCGGGAATTCACCCCTCCACTTT	CASTTSPGNSPLHF
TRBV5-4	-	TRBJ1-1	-	TGTGCCAGCAGCTTGGGGAGGCCGAACACTGAAGCTTTCTTT	CASSLGRPNTEAFF
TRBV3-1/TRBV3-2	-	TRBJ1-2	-	TGTGCCAGCAGCCAAGTGTGGGACGGTCAGGGGAATGGCTACACCTTC	CASSQVWDGQGNGYTF
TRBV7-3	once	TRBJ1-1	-	TGTGCCAGCAGCTTAGACGGCGTATCGAACACTGAAGCTTTCTTT	CASSLDGVSNTEAFF
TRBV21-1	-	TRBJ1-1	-	TGTGCCAGCGGAGACAGGGGGCGAGGGAACACTGAAGCTTTCTTT	CASGDRGRGNTEAFF
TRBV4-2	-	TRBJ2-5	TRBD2	TGTGCCAGCAGCCAAGATCCTAGCGGGGGGCTCCCAGAGACCCAGTACTTC	CASSQDPSGGLPETQYF
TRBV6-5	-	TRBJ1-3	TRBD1	TGTGCCAGCAGTAAACAGGGGGCCATAACGAACACCATATATTTT	CASSKQGAITNTIYF
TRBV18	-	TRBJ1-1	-	TGTGCCAGCTCACCACAACAGAACACTGAAGCTTTCTTT	CASSPQQNTEAFF
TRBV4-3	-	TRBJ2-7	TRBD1	TGCGCCAGCAGCCAAGAAGACAGGGATTCCTACGAGCAGTACTTC	CASSQEDRDSYEQYF
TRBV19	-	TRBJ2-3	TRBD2	TGTGCCAGTAGTATAGTTCTAGCGGGGGATACGCAGTATTTT	CASSIVLAGDTQYF
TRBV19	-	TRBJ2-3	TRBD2	TGTGCCCGGGAAGCGGGGGGAGGCACAGATACGCAGTATTTT	CAREAGGGTDTQYF
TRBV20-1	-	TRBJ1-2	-	TGCAGTGCTAGAGTGGGCGGTGGCTACACCTTC	CSARVGGGYTF
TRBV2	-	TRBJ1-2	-	TGTGCCAGCAGCGGACCAACAGGGAACTATGGCTACACCTTC	CASSGPTGNYGYTF
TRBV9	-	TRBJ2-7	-	TGTGCCAGCACTCTTACGCCGAACTCCTACGAGCAGTACTTC	CASTLTPNSYEQYF
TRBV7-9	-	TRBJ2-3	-	TGTGCCAGCAGCTTATTGGCAGGGTCCACAGATACGCAGTATTTT	CASSLLAGSTDTQYF
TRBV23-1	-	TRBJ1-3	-	TGCGCCAGCAGTCCTGGAGGTAACTCTGGAAACACCATATATTTT	CASSPGGNSGNTIYF
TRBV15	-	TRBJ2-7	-	TGTGCCACCAGCCCAGGACAGATCTACGAGCAGTACTTC	CATSPGQIYEQYF
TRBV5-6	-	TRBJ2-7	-	TGTGCCAGCAGCTTTGGCGGTTCCGAGCAGTACTTC	CASSFGGSEQYF
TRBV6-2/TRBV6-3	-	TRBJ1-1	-	TGTGCCAGCAGTTACCCCCGGGAGAACACTGAAGCTTTCTTT	CASSYPRENTEAFF
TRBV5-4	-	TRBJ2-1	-	TGTGCCAGCAGCCCGGACCGGGGGTACAATGAGCAGTTCTTC	CASSPDRGYNEQFF
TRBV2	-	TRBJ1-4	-	TGTGCCAGCACCGGGATGGGGGAAGAAAAACTGTTTTTT	CASTGMGEEKLFF
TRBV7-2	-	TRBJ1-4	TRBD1	TGTGCCAGCAGCTCACAGGGGGGGGGTGAAAAACTGTTTTTT	CASSSQGGGEKLFF
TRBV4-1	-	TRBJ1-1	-	TGCGCCAGCAGCCAAGTTCCGGGGAACACTGAAGCTTTCTTT	CASSQVPGNTEAFF
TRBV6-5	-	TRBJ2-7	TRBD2	TGTGCCAGCAGTTACACTAGCGGGGGACCCTACGAGCAGTACTTC	CASSYTSGGPYEQYF
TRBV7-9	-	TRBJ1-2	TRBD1	TGTGCCAGCAACTCCGGGACAGATGGCTACACCTTC	CASNSGTDGYTF
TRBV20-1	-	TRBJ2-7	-	TGCAGTGCTAGAATCCAAGAGCAGTACTTC	CSARIQEQYF